This note documents a single T cell receptor beta chain sequence. This sample is drawn from a study of blood T cell repertoires in COVID-19. Study as a whole: Nucleic acid was either cDNA or gDNA, and it came from T cells, B-cell-depleted T cells, or PBMCs.

Researchers sorted participants into cohorts using their self-reported clinical history. Authors' analysis steps: Amplified reference gene primers provided the basis for estimating nucleated cell counts. Clones were sequenced by immunoSEQ multiplex PCR, and TCRdb holds only the in-frame ones, with some missing. Clonal size and the V and J genes are those of that table, whereas D and trimming came from the DNA. The table records some 300,000 clones, around 92% of them present only once. The CDR3 loop spans 13 amino acids. V dropped 5 bases and J dropped 0 bases, with 8 bases sitting between them. Germline CDR1 reads KGHSH; CDR2 reads LQKENI.

The specimen sequenced was PBMCs or T cells enriched from blood (not recorded which). The chain couples TRBV18 to TRBJ2-7; no clear D gene. The source of this sequence is a woman between 25 and 40 years old who had recovered from COVID-19. CDR3 in amino acids: CASSTSHSYEQYF. Here the CDR3 DNA reads TGTGCCAGCTCAACGAGTCACTCCTACGAGCAGTACTTC.